Below are 30 T cell receptor beta chains sequenced from a single sample in a study of blood T cell repertoires in COVID-19. The table came from immunoSEQ multiplex PCR; TCRdb's copy has only in-frame clones and leaves some out. The sample consists of roughly 200,000 clones, 87% of them appearing once. Specimen: peripheral blood. The receptor source for this set is a man aged 55-75 years who had recovered from COVID-19.

The CDR3 is CASRASAGLPNYGYTF. The CDR3, as DNA: TGCGCCAGCAGGGCATCGGCAGGCTTACCTAACTATGGCTACACCTTC. J is TRBJ1-2 and V is TRBV4-3; no firm D call. Germline V gene sequence: CDR1 LGHNA, CDR2 YSLEER. The CDR3 is 16 amino acids. Trimming removed 6 bases at V and 0 bases at J, with 17 bases between.

CDR3: CASRGLGTRRTDTQYF. CDR3 bases: TGTGCCAGCAGGGGTTTGGGGACTAGACGCACAGATACGCAGTATTTT. This chain uses TRBV28 with TRBJ2-3; 8 nucleotides match TRBD2. The CDR3 totals 16 residues. Germline V gives CDR1 MDHEN, CDR2 SYDVKM. Trimming cost V 6 bases and J 1 base; bases outside gene matches: 9.

The chain uses TRBV24-1 and TRBJ2-7, with 8 bases identical to TRBD1. Germline trimming cut 3 bases from V and 1 base from J; bases unmatched to any gene: 7. From germline, CDR1 is KGHDR and CDR2 SFDVKD. The CDR3 extends over 16 amino acids. CDR3 coding DNA: TGTGCCACCAGTGATAGCCGGGACAGGTCATCCTACGAGCAGTACTTC. Its translation: CATSDSRDRSSYEQYF.

The rearrangement joins TRBV4-2 to TRBJ1-2; 7 positions agree with TRBD1. CDR1 is LGHNA and CDR2 is YNFKEQ in the germline V gene. The V gene end was trimmed by 4 bases and the J gene end by 4 bases; junction bases not matched to a gene: 9. The CDR3 is 15 amino acids. The CDR3 nucleotides are TGTGCCAGCAGCCCTAGCCAGGGACAGCCCTATGGCTACACCTTC. Translating it yields CASSPSQGQPYGYTF.

The rearrangement links TRBV6-5 to TRBJ1-1; 9 bases map to TRBD1. V was clipped by 7 bases and J by 1 base; unmatched bases: 4. The CDR3 is 14 residues long. Germline lookup yields CDR1 MNHEY and CDR2 SVGAGI. The CDR3 DNA reads TGTGCCAGCACTAGGGACAGGGCGAACACTGAAGCTTTCTTT. Protein: CASTRDRANTEAFF.

The rearrangement joins TRBV6-5 to TRBJ2-3, with D unresolved. The length of the CDR3 is 15 residues. Trimming shortened V by 6 bases and J by 4 bases, and 17 bases separated the two germline ends. The germline CDR1 and CDR2 sequences are MNHEY and SVGAGI. CDR3 nucleotide sequence: TGTGCCAGCAGGATGCCCGCTTGGCTCTCAGATACGCAGTATTTT. Protein: CASRMPAWLSDTQYF.

J is TRBJ1-1 and V is TRBV7-9, with 7 bases aligning to TRBD1. The CDR3 covers 14 residues. J gave up 4 bases and V 5 bases, and 7 bases lay outside the gene matches. Germline CDR1 SEHNR, CDR2 FQNEAQ (reference sequence). In DNA, the CDR3 is TGTGCCAGCAGCCTAACAGGGGTCTCCACTGAAGCTTTCTTT. Its translation is CASSLTGVSTEAFF.

The rearrangement joins TRBV28 to TRBJ2-2, with 10 nucleotides matching TRBD2. Losses at the gene ends were 3 bases for V and 0 bases for J; bases not matched to a gene: 10. There are 19 residues in the CDR3. Germline CDR1 is MDHEN and CDR2 is SYDVKM. In nucleotides, the CDR3 is TGTGCCAGCAGTTTTCCCTCTAGCGGGGGTCGGGCGAACACCGGGGAGCTGTTTTTT. It encodes CASSFPSSGGRANTGELFF.

The chain employs TRBV27 and TRBJ1-1; D ambiguous. Trimming shortened V by 0 bases and J by 8 bases, and 13 bases separated the two germline ends. CDR3 size: 14 residues. Germline V gene sequence: CDR1 MNHEY, CDR2 SMNVEV (reference sequence). CDR3 protein: CASSLSLTGKEAFF. In nucleotides, the CDR3 is TGTGCCAGCAGTTTATCGTTGACGGGTAAAGAAGCTTTCTTT.

The V and J genes are TRBV18 and TRBJ2-3, with 10 positions matching TRBD1. CDR1 and CDR2 (germline): KGHSH, LQKENI. The CDR3 is made up of 15 amino acids. Germline trimming cut 3 bases from V and 3 bases from J; bases unmatched to any gene: 3. CDR3 sequence (DNA): TGTGCCAGCTCACCTAGACAGGGGGCTACAGATACGCAGTATTTT. Its protein product is CASSPRQGATDTQYF.

J is TRBJ2-3 and V is TRBV20-1; TRBD2 agrees at 10 bases. CDR1 and CDR2 from the germline V gene are DFQATT and SNEGSKA (reference sequence). The CDR3 is 15 residues long. V lost 3 bases to trimming and J lost 3 bases; unmatched junction nucleotides: 6. The CDR3 here is CSASVSGRLTDTQYF. The CDR3 DNA sequence: TGCAGTGCTAGTGTTAGCGGGAGGTTGACAGATACGCAGTATTTT.

This clone was seen once. The gene calls are TRBV4-1 and TRBJ2-1; 11 nucleotides align to TRBD2. The CDR3 totals 19 residues. CDR1 is MGHRA and CDR2 is YSYEKL in the germline V gene. V trimming: 0 bases; J trimming: 4 bases; junction bases outside the gene matches: 11. Here the CDR3 reads CASSQEKALAGGPYNEQFF. DNA of the CDR3: TGCGCCAGCAGCCAAGAAAAGGCGCTAGCGGGGGGCCCTTACAATGAGCAGTTCTTC.

J is TRBJ1-4 and V is TRBV18; perhaps TRBD1 as D (6 bases). Germline V gene lookup returns CDR1 KGHSH and CDR2 LQKENI. The ends were cut back, 0 bases at V and 7 bases at J, with 9 bases in the middle. This CDR3 is built from 14 residues. CDR3 sequence (DNA): TGTGCCAGCTCACCACCGGCAGGGGCTGAAAAACTGTTTTTT. Protein: CASSPPAGAEKLFF.

The chain is built from TRBV18 and TRBJ1-1; 8 bases map to TRBD1. The CDR3 spans 12 residues. J lost 5 bases, V lost 5 bases, and 1 base had no gene match. Germline V gene lookup returns CDR1 KGHSH and CDR2 LQKENI. DNA for the CDR3: TGTGCCAGCTCAACAGGGGGTACTGAAGCTTTCTTT. It is translated as CASSTGGTEAFF.

This clone has a handful of counts. The chain joins TRBV30 to TRBJ2-1; no reliable D call. CDR1 is GTSNPN and CDR2 is SVGIG in the germline V gene (reference sequence). The CDR3 is made up of 11 amino acids. Trimming removed 7 bases from V and 4 bases from J, with 8 bases in between. CDR3 region: CASLDYNEQFF. CDR3 DNA: TGTGCCTCTTTAGATTACAATGAGCAGTTCTTC.

The chain couples TRBV7-3 to TRBJ2-1; 13 bases are shared with TRBD2. CDR1 is SGHTA, CDR2 FQGTGA, per germline. There are 18 residues in the CDR3. The V and J ends lost 2 bases and 8 bases, in that order; junction bases with no gene match: 12. CDR3 DNA: TGTGCCAGCAGCTTACTTTCACCGGGACTAGCGGGATCTCATGAGCAGTTCTTC. Translating it yields CASSLLSPGLAGSHEQFF.

The rearrangement joins TRBV3-1 (or the pseudogene TRBV3-2) to TRBJ2-7, with a possible D match to TRBD2 (7 bases). The V end was cut by 1 base, the J end by 5 bases, with 21 bases between. CDR1 and CDR2 (germline): LGHDT, YNNKEL (reference sequence). The CDR3 consists of 17 residues. CDR3 region: CASSQASRWGGLNEQYF. The DNA of the CDR3 is TGTGCCAGCAGCCAAGCGTCAAGATGGGGGGGCCTGAACGAGCAGTACTTC.

The chain links TRBV4-3 to TRBJ1-2, with 9 bases that match TRBD1. Trimming took 2 bases from V and 2 from J; bases not matched to a gene: 6. From germline, CDR1 is LGHNA and CDR2 YSLEER. The CDR3 is 16 amino acids. The CDR3, as DNA: TGCGCCAGCAGCCAACCGAGGGGGACAGGGAACTATGGCTACACCTTC. Protein: CASSQPRGTGNYGYTF.

V is TRBV19 and J is TRBJ2-7; unclear D gene. The CDR3 extends over 11 amino acids. The V gene's germline CDR1 is LNHDA and CDR2 SQIVND (reference sequence). The V and J ends lost 8 bases and 0 bases respectively, with 5 bases between them. Here the CDR3 reads CASSGSYEQYF. The CDR3 DNA reads TGTGCCAGTTCGGGCTCCTACGAGCAGTACTTC. Using reference TRBV19 and TRBJ2-7 for the parts outside the CDR3, the full variable domain is DGGITQSPKYLFRKEGQNVTLSCEQNLNHDAMYWYRQDPGQGLRLIYYSQIVNDFQKGDIAEGYSVSREKKESFPLTVTSAQKNPTAFYLCASSGSYEQYFGPGTRLTVT.

V is TRBV5-1 and J is TRBJ2-3; 12 bases are a match to TRBD2. This CDR3 is built from 20 residues. V lost 4 bases and J lost 6; bases outside the gene matches: 21. Per the germline V gene, CDR1 is SGHRS and CDR2 is YFSETQ. DNA of the CDR3: TGCGCCAGCAGCGTGCGAATATTGCTCACTAGCGGGAGGCCCCCTGATACGCAGTATTTT. Amino acid sequence: CASSVRILLTSGRPPDTQYF.

This chain uses TRBV9 with TRBJ2-3; 11 bases match TRBD1. V dropped 4 bases and J dropped 6; count of bases not matched to a gene: 4. This CDR3 region has 14 residues. The germline V gene encodes CDR1 SGDLS and CDR2 YYNGEE. CDR3 amino acids: CASSWTGGEDTQYF. CDR3 in DNA: TGTGCCAGCAGCTGGACAGGGGGCGAGGATACGCAGTATTTT.

This clone was observed a handful of times. J is TRBJ1-1 and V is TRBV6-5; a possible D gene is TRBD1 (6 bases). This CDR3 has 15 amino acids. Trimming took off 1 base at V and 0 bases at J, with 9 bases between the two ends. CDR1 and CDR2 (germline): MNHEY, SVGAGI. The CDR3 sequence: CASSYLGGMNTEAFF. CDR3 DNA sequence: TGTGCCAGCAGTTACTTAGGGGGTATGAACACTGAAGCTTTCTTT.

The chain recombines TRBV27 with TRBJ2-1, with 8 bases aligning to TRBD2. V dropped 2 bases and J dropped 2; count of bases not matched to a gene: 2. Per germline, CDR1 MNHEY and CDR2 SMNVEV (reference sequence). The CDR3 consists of 15 residues. The CDR3 loop is CASSLGTSPYNEQFF. DNA of the CDR3: TGTGCCAGCAGTTTAGGGACTAGTCCCTACAATGAGCAGTTCTTC.

In the case of this clone: One end of the junction varies from germline; a read error may be responsible. The chain links TRBV7-2 to TRBJ2-3; no clear D. This CDR3 comprises 12 residues. CDR1 is SGHTA, CDR2 FQGNSA, per germline. CDR3 region: CASRPGTDTQYF. The CDR3, as DNA: TGTGCCAGCAGGCCTGGCACGGATACGCAGTATTTT.

The chain links TRBV30 to TRBJ2-4; a possible D gene is TRBD2 (5 bases). This CDR3 is built from 15 residues. V gave up 0 bases and J gave up 11 bases, with 20 bases separating them. Germline CDR1 GTSNPN, CDR2 SVGIG (reference sequence). This CDR3 is CAWSVGSGRTDVQYF. The CDR3 DNA reads TGTGCCTGGAGTGTCGGTAGTGGGAGAACCGATGTTCAGTACTTC.

This chain connects TRBV3-1 (or the pseudogene TRBV3-2) to TRBJ1-1; possible D gene TRBD1, 5 bases. The CDR3 has 16 residues. Between the trimmed V and J ends, which lost 0 bases and 1 base, there was a span of 12 bases. CDR1 and CDR2 from the germline V gene are LGHDT and YNNKEL (reference sequence). This CDR3 reads CASSQDPPTGNTEAFF. CDR3 in DNA: TGTGCCAGCAGCCAAGACCCCCCAACAGGGAACACTGAAGCTTTCTTT.

This chain links TRBV7-2 with TRBJ2-1; 9 bases fit TRBD2. Trimming cost V 1 base and J 7 bases; bases outside gene matches: 17. In germline, CDR1 is SGHTA, CDR2 FQGNSA. The CDR3 contains 19 residues. CDR3 nucleotide sequence: TGTGCCAGCAGCTTAGGGCAGGGCGTGGGAGGCGGGAGGGGGAATGAGCAGTTCTTC. As protein: CASSLGQGVGGGRGNEQFF.

This chain links TRBV10-3 with TRBJ2-1; no clear D gene. Trimming removed 0 bases from V and 9 bases from J, with 15 bases in between. Germline V gene lookup returns CDR1 ENHRY and CDR2 SYGVKD. The CDR3 loop spans 15 amino acids. Written as DNA, the CDR3 is TGTGCCATCAGTGAGTCGAGCCGCGCAATCCTTGAGCAGTTCTTC. Amino acid sequence: CAISESSRAILEQFF.

The V and J genes are TRBV3-1 (or the pseudogene TRBV3-2) and TRBJ1-4; unclear D gene. Looked up from germline, CDR1 is LGHDT and CDR2 is YNNKEL (reference sequence). There are 12 residues in the CDR3. V lost 1 base and J 17 bases, leaving 14 bases between the germline ends. The CDR3 region is CASSQGSGSLFF. The CDR3 bases are TGTGCCAGCAGCCAAGGGTCGGGATCCTTATTTTTT.

The chain couples TRBV7-3 to TRBJ2-2; possibly TRBD1 for D (6 bases). This CDR3 is 14 amino acids long. In germline, CDR1 is SGHTA, CDR2 FQGTGA. The ends were cut back, 6 bases at V and 2 bases at J, with 10 bases in the middle. CDR3 region: CASRQQGNTGELFF. In DNA form, the CDR3 reads TGTGCCAGCAGACAACAGGGAAACACCGGGGAGCTGTTTTTT.